The clone carrying this TCR beta chain was seen only a few times. Its antigen is unidentified. Trimming removed 7 bases at V and 0 bases at J, with 16 bases between. The CDR3 spans 15 residues. The germline gives CDR1 MNHNY, CDR2 SVGAGI (reference sequence). Each of the CD4+ naive, central memory, regulatory and stem cell-like memory populations was sorted via CD45RO/CCR7/CD25/CD127/CD95/CD27. This sample was included in a study of beta chain features in type 1 diabetes. Study-wide results and limits: Moderate but significant shortening of TCRB CDR3s was recorded in all four CD4+ subsets from Type 1 diabetes patients. Cells that show high TCR expression could be over-represented by cDNA sequencing.

Expressed TCRB transcripts were sequenced after all isolated RNA was converted to cDNA. Libraries were prepared by immunoSEQ multiplex PCR; TCRdb keeps only in-frame clonotypes and omits some of them. The sample shows approximately 360,000 clones, 10% to 15% of them seen only once. The source material was naive CD4+ T cells from blood. V and J are TRBV6-6 and TRBJ2-7; TRBD2 is a possible D gene (6 bases). The clonotype was recovered from a woman younger than 30 with type 1 diabetes. CDR3 region: CASTLGGGASYEQYF. As DNA, the CDR3 is TGTGCCAGCACCCTTGGCGGCGGGGCCTCCTACGAGCAGTACTTC.